This TCR beta chain comes out of a study of blood T cell repertoires in COVID-19. In the study overall: T cells, B-cell-depleted T cells, or PBMCs provided the cDNA or gDNA that served as material.

Authors' processing steps: Amplification of reference gene primers provided the estimated nucleated cell counts. Repertoires were generated with immunoSEQ multiplex PCR, while TCRdb's copy carries only in-frame clones and drops some. That table is the source of V, J and clone size, and D and trimming were worked out from the DNA. The table records approximately 440,000 clones, around 88% of them present only once. Sample: peripheral blood. This TCR derives from a woman aged 45-60 years with COVID-19, enrolled during active disease.

This chain's CDR3 is CAWAQGLRDQPQHF. The CDR3 DNA follows: TGTGCCTGGGCACAGGGTTTGAGGGATCAGCCCCAGCATTTT. V is TRBV30 and J is TRBJ1-5, with D tentatively TRBD1 (6 bases). The CDR3 has 14 residues. V lost 5 bases and J 5 bases, leaving 16 bases between the germline ends. Germline assignment: CDR1 GTSNPN and CDR2 SVGIG (reference sequence).